Here is one T cell receptor beta chain with its context. This entry is derived from a study of blood T cell repertoires in COVID-19. For the study at large: T cells, B-cell-depleted T cells, or PBMCs provided the cDNA or gDNA that served as material.

The ends were cut back, 0 bases at V and 8 bases at J, with 11 bases in the middle. CDR3 length: 13 amino acids. The germline V gene encodes CDR1 SGHKS and CDR2 YYEKEE (reference sequence). Some clones are missing from TCRdb's copy, which holds only in-frame ones; the method was immunoSEQ multiplex PCR. The repertoire consists of hundreds of thousands of clones, with about nine tenths occurring once and the leading ten covering around an eighth. The specimen was peripheral blood. V gene TRBV5-5 combines with J gene TRBJ1-1; the D is unclear. The TCR comes from a woman between 55 and 75 years old with acute or convalescent COVID-19. The CDR3 is CASSLAGYTEAFF. The CDR3 nucleotides are TGTGCCAGCAGCTTGGCCGGGTATACCGAAGCTTTCTTT.